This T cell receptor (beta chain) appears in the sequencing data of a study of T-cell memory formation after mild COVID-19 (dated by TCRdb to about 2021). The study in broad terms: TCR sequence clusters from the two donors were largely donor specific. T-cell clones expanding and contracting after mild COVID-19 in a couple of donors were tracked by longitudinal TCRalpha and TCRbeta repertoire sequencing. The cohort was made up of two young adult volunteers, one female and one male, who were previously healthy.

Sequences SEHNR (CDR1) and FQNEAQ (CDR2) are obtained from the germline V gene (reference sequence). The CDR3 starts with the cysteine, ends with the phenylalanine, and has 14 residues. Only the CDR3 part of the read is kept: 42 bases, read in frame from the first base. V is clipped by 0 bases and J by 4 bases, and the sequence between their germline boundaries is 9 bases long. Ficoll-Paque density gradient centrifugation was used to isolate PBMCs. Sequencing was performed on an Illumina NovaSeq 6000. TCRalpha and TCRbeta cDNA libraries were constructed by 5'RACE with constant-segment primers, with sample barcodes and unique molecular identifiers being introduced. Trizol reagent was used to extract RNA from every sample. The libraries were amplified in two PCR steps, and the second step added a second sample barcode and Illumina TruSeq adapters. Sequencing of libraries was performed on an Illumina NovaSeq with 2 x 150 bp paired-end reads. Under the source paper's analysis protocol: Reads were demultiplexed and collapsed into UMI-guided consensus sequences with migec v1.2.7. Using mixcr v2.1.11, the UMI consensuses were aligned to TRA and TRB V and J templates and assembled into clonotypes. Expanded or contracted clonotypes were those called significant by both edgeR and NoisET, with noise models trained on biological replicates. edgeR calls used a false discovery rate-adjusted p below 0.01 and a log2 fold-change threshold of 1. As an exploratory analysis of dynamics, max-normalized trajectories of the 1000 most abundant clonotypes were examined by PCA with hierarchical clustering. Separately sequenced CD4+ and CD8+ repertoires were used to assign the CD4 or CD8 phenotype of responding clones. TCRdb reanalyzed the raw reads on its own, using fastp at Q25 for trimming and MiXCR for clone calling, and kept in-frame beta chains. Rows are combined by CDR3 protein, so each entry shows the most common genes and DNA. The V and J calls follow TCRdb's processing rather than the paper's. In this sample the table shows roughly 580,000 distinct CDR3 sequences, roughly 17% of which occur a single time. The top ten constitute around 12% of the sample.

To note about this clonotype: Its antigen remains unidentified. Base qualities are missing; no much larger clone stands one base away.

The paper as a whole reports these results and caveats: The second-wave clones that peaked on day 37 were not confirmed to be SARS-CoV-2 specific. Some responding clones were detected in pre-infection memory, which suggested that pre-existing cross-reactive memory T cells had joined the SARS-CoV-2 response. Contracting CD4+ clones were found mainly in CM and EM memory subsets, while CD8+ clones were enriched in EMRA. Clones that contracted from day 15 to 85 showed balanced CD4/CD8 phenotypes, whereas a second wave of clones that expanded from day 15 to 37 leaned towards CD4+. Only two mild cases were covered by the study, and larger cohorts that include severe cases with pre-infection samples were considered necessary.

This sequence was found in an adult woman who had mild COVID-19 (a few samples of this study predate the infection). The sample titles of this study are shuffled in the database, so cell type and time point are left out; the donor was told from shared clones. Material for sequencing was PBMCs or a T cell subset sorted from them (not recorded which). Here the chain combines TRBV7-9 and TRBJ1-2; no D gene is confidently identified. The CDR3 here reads CASSLAGVSYGYTF. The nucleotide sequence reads TGTGCCAGCAGCTTAGCTGGCGTGTCCTATGGCTACACCTTC.